These 19 T cell receptor beta chains came from one sample sequenced in a study of PD-L1 blockade in urothelial cancer. Sequenced by immunoSEQ multiplex PCR; TCRdb stores in-frame clones only, minus some. The sample has approximately 38,000 clones, around nine tenths seen once; the top ten hold 24%. Documented time point: peripheral blood 6 weeks after treatment start. Sequences were derived from PBMCs, sampled around atezolizumab (anti-PD-L1) treatment. These TCRs come from a man aged 55-75 years with urothelial cancer.

The chain joins TRBV7-6 to TRBJ2-1, with D possibly TRBD1 on 5 matching bases. CDR1 is SGHVS and CDR2 is FNYEAQ in the germline V gene. CDR3 length equals 15 residues. The germline V and J ends were trimmed by 5 bases and 2 bases, with 13 bases remaining between them. The CDR3 protein is CASSPTRATYNEQFF. For the CDR3, the DNA is TGTGCCAGCAGCCCCACCAGGGCCACCTACAATGAGCAGTTCTTC.

The chain joins TRBV5-6 to TRBJ2-7; maybe TRBD1 (6 bases). V was clipped by 2 bases and J by 2 bases, with 14 bases between them. Germline V gene data show CDR1 as SGHDT and CDR2 as YYEEEE. The length of the CDR3 is 15 residues. The CDR3 DNA is TGTGCCAGCAGCTTAATCAGGGACAAAGCCTACGAGCAGTACTTC. Protein: CASSLIRDKAYEQYF.

This clone was counted a single time. The chain recombines TRBV5-1 with TRBJ2-7; TRBD1 agrees at 10 bases. Germline loops: CDR1 SGHRS, CDR2 YFSETQ. V trimming: 4 bases; J trimming: 4 bases; junction bases outside the gene matches: 23. The CDR3 covers 20 residues. The CDR3 DNA sequence: TGCGCCAGCAGCAGCAATATCGGGACAGGGGATAGGCTTGATCTATACGAGCAGTACTTC. Translating it yields CASSSNIGTGDRLDLYEQYF.

The rearrangement joins TRBV2 to TRBJ1-1, with a possible D match to TRBD1 (6 bases). The V gene lost 7 bases and the J gene lost 1 base, with 13 bases spanning the gap. CDR1 is SNHLY, CDR2 FYNNEI, per germline. This CDR3 region has 14 residues. The CDR3: CASTYRDSNTEAFF. CDR3 sequence (DNA): TGTGCCAGCACATACAGGGATTCGAACACTGAAGCTTTCTTT.

CDR3 nucleotide sequence: TGTGCCAGCTCAAAGGACAGGGTTGGGACTGAAGCTTTCTTT. This codes for CASSKDRVGTEAFF. The J gene is TRBJ1-1, the V gene TRBV9; 8 nucleotides match TRBD1. The J segment lost 5 bases and the V segment lost 7 bases, leaving 10 bases of the junction unmatched. The CDR3 covers 14 residues. Germline CDR1 and CDR2: SGDLS and YYNGEE.

This clone was observed once. The rearrangement uses TRBV19 and TRBJ2-5; 8 positions agree with TRBD2. This CDR3 has 13 residues. CDR1 LNHDA and CDR2 SQIVND come from the germline V gene (reference sequence). V gave up 7 bases and J gave up 4 bases; unmatched junction bases: 5. CDR3 sequence: CASNGGAIETQYF. The CDR3 nucleotides read TGTGCCAGTAACGGGGGGGCAATAGAGACCCAGTACTTC. The complete variable domain, with remaining parts taken from reference TRBV19 and TRBJ2-5, reads DGGITQSPKYLFRKEGQNVTLSCEQNLNHDAMYWYRQDPGQGLRLIYYSQIVNDFQKGDIAEGYSVSREKKESFPLTVTSAQKNPTAFYLCASNGGAIETQYFGPGTRLLVL.

The genes are TRBV30 and TRBJ1-3; D is possibly TRBD1 (6 bases). The CDR3 spans 11 residues. Germline lookup yields CDR1 GTSNPN and CDR2 SVGIG (reference sequence). Trimming took 0 bases from V and 9 from J, leaving 6 bases between them. CDR3 DNA sequence: TGTGCCTGGAGTGTAGGGGGCACCATATATTTT. Its translation: CAWSVGGTIYF.

The chain recombines TRBV6-5 with TRBJ1-2, with D perhaps TRBD1 (6 bases). This CDR3 contains 15 residues. Germline CDR1 and CDR2: MNHEY and SVGAGI. The germline V and J ends were trimmed by 2 bases and 13 bases, with 23 bases remaining between them. The CDR3 DNA follows: TGTGCCAGCAGTTACGGGGACGGGGGGACAAATCTTCCCACCTTC. Residues: CASSYGDGGTNLPTF.

As regards this clone: One end of the junction is discordant with germline, which a read error may explain. The rearrangement uses TRBV7-7 and TRBJ2-1; the D gene is possibly TRBD2 (6 bases). Per germline, CDR1 SSHAT and CDR2 FNYEAQ (reference sequence). CDR3 length: 15 amino acids. The CDR3 is CASSAGVGGGSEQFF. The CDR3 DNA reads as TGTGCTAGCAGCGCAGGCGTCGGGGGAGGCTCAGAGCAGTTCTTC.

Points on this clone: The final CDR3 position lacks the conserved phenylalanine or tryptophan, pointing to a likely read error. The DNA is omitted, as the CDR3 cannot be located on it reliably, and the CDR3 follows TCRdb's listing. This chain joins TRBV6-4 and TRBJ2-7; no check of the table's D call, TRBD2, against the DNA was made. The CDR3 comprises 14 residues, both ends counted. CDR1 MRHNA and CDR2 SNTAGT come from the germline V gene. The CDR3 is CASSVRRTQALRAI.

This chain uses TRBV11-2 with TRBJ2-5; 10 bases match TRBD2. CDR1 SGHAT and CDR2 FQNNGV come from the germline V gene. The ends lost 3 bases at V and 6 bases at J; junction bases unmatched: 7. The CDR3 is made up of 15 amino acids. The CDR3 coding sequence is TGTGCCAGCAGCTTGAGCGGGGGGGCAGTGAAGACCCAGTACTTC. Translated, it gives CASSLSGGAVKTQYF.

The chain links TRBV18 to TRBJ1-1; D uncertain. This CDR3 spans 14 amino acids. V lost 6 bases and J 4 bases, leaving 15 bases between the germline ends. The germline CDR1 and CDR2 sequences are KGHSH and LQKENI. The CDR3 DNA follows: TGTGCCAGCTCTCCTACTCCGGGAGGCACTGAAGCTTTCTTT. As protein: CASSPTPGGTEAFF.

The rearrangement joins TRBV7-2 to TRBJ1-1; D is uncertain. Looked up from germline, CDR1 is SGHTA and CDR2 is FQGNSA. The CDR3 totals 15 residues. Deletions cut 5 bases from V and 2 bases from J, with 15 bases between. The CDR3 DNA is TGTGCCAGCAGCGCCAGGATAAGGCCTAACACTGAAGCTTTCTTT. Translation: CASSARIRPNTEAFF.

This clone was recorded a few times. V and J are TRBV19 and TRBJ1-1; D unclear. The germline V and J ends were trimmed by 7 bases and 1 base, with 13 bases remaining between them. CDR3 length: 14 residues. Looked up from germline, CDR1 is LNHDA and CDR2 is SQIVND (reference sequence). CDR3 protein: CASNAGVQNTEAFF. CDR3 DNA: TGTGCCAGTAACGCCGGGGTACAGAACACTGAAGCTTTCTTT.

This clone was picked up one time. The chain joins TRBV29-1 to TRBJ2-5, with D perhaps matching TRBD2 (6 bases). Germline V gives CDR1 SQVTM, CDR2 ANQGSEA. Trimming cost V 6 bases and J 1 base, with 12 bases left between them. This CDR3 has 13 residues. The CDR3, as DNA: TGCAGCGTCCGACTAGTTTCCCAAGAGACCCAGTACTTC. Protein: CSVRLVSQETQYF.

This chain connects TRBV2 to TRBJ2-1, with 12 positions matching TRBD2. This CDR3 spans 17 amino acids. After removal of 4 bases from V and 7 bases from J, the junction contained 11 bases not matched to a gene. Per germline, CDR1 SNHLY and CDR2 FYNNEI. The CDR3 protein is CASSGSASGRATNEQFF. For the CDR3, the DNA is TGTGCCAGCAGTGGGTCGGCTAGCGGGAGGGCCACGAATGAGCAGTTCTTC.

The rearrangement links TRBV5-1 to TRBJ1-6; 9 bases are a match to TRBD1. J gave up 7 bases and V 0 bases, and 5 bases lay outside the gene matches. This CDR3 spans 16 amino acids. The V gene's germline CDR1 is SGHRS and CDR2 YFSETQ. CDR3 DNA: TGCGCCAGCAGCTTGGGGGCCGGACAGGGGAATTCACCCCTCCACTTT. It translates to CASSLGAGQGNSPLHF.

This chain joins TRBV6-4 and TRBJ1-4; D not certain. CDR3 size: 14 residues. V was cut by 6 bases and J by 0 bases, with 8 bases left in between. Per the germline V gene, CDR1 is MRHNA and CDR2 is SNTAGT. CDR3 residues: CASRLTATNEKLFF. The DNA of the CDR3 is TGTGCCAGCAGGCTCACTGCAACTAATGAAAAACTGTTTTTT.

The rearrangement links TRBV6-5 to TRBJ2-7; no clear D gene. Germline V CDR1 and CDR2: MNHEY, SVGAGI. The CDR3 loop spans 15 amino acids. V gave up 2 bases and J gave up 9 bases, with 20 bases separating them. The CDR3 DNA follows: TGTGCCAGCAGTTACACGGCAAGCGACCCCCTTAGGCAGTACTTC. Its translation is CASSYTASDPLRQYF.